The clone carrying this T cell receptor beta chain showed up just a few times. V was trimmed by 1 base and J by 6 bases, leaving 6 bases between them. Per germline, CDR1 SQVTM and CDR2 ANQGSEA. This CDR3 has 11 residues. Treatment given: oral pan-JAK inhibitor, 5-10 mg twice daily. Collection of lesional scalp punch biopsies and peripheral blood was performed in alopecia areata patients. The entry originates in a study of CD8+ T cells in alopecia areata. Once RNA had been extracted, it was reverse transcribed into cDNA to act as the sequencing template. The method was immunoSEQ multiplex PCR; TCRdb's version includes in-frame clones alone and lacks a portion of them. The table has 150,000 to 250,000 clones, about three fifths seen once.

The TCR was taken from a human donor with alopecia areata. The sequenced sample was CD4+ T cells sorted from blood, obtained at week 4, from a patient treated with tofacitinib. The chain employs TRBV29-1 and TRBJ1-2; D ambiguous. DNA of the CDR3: TGCAGCGTTGAAGTCTACAATGGCTACACCTTC. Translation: CSVEVYNGYTF.